The entry that follows covers one T cell receptor beta chain sequence. The sample is drawn from a study of blood T cell repertoires in COVID-19. Study overall: Collection of acute and convalescent COVID-19 samples took place in the United States, Italy and Spain. T cells, B-cell-depleted T cells, or PBMCs supplied cDNA or gDNA.

As originally analysed: Amplification with reference gene primers provided the estimates of nucleated cell counts. Generated by immunoSEQ multiplex PCR, the TCRdb table keeps only in-frame clones and is missing some. That table supplies the V and J calls and clone size; D and trimming were determined from the DNA. This table holds about 190,000 clones, under 90% found once. This CDR3 has 13 residues. Unmatched junction bases numbered 5, after V lost 6 bases and J lost 6 bases. From germline, CDR1 is MNHEY and CDR2 SVGAGI. The V and J genes are TRBV6-5 and TRBJ1-2, with 9 positions matching TRBD1. The sequenced sample was peripheral blood. The TCR originated in a human donor in a cohort sampled during active COVID-19. Here the CDR3 reads CASRGTGFHGYTF. CDR3 DNA sequence: TGTGCCAGCAGAGGGACAGGGTTCCATGGCTACACCTTC.